A selection of T cell receptor beta chains follows, all from one sample in a study of spatial heterogeneity in lung cancer. TCRdb called the 5' RACE reads again in MiXCR, with one record for every CDR3 protein. The data contain some 120,000 distinct CDR3 sequences, 9% to 15% of them singletons. Specimen: PBMCs, collected at follow-up. The receptor source for this set is a male donor with early-stage non-small cell lung cancer. Each CDR3 is given without its conserved first and last residue. The order of the fields is D gene, clone size, J gene, V gene, CDR3 protein. The D gene is left open where the match is weak. Clone size is shown for a subset of rows, as once, few, many or a class of expanded clone.

>TRBD1|many|TRBJ1-2|TRBV7-2
ASSSWGQGSNYGYT
>NA|NA|TRBJ2-5|TRBV18
ASSARTIQETQY
>TRBD1|many|TRBJ1-1|TRBV9
ASSITGTENTEAF
>NA|many|TRBJ1-5|TRBV4-1
ASSQGQFGEPQH
>NA|many|TRBJ2-3|TRBV7-8
ASSLSFSDTQY
>TRBD1|NA|TRBJ2-2|TRBV6-2/TRBV6-3
ASSFPGQGTGELF
>NA|NA|TRBJ1-1|TRBV6-1
ATESGQNTEAF
>TRBD1|few|TRBJ1-6|TRBV14
ASSPRDRNSPLH
>TRBD1|NA|TRBJ1-6|TRBV27
ASRNRGDSPLH
>NA|many|TRBJ2-1|TRBV7-9
ASSASLGQGDSNEQF
>NA|few|TRBJ2-1|TRBV5-1
ASSPLAGGGFNEQF
>NA|many|TRBJ1-2|TRBV20-1
SARLADYGYT
>NA|many|TRBJ2-5|TRBV4-2
ASSGHGAQETQY
>NA|NA|TRBJ1-1|TRBV28
ASSLRLAGLKNTEAF
>NA|NA|TRBJ2-2|TRBV5-6
ASSPTQANTGELF
>NA|NA|TRBJ2-5|TRBV5-5
ASSPGPNQETQY
>NA|few|TRBJ2-5|TRBV14
ASSQEGLQETQY
>NA|NA|TRBJ1-1|TRBV7-9
ASSLVLTVTEAF
>NA|many|TRBJ2-7|TRBV10-3
AIHAQGEQY
>NA|many|TRBJ1-5|TRBV5-5
ASSLGGRNQPQH
>NA|NA|TRBJ2-3|TRBV30
AWSRGNTDTQY
>NA|NA|TRBJ2-7|TRBV3-1
ASGQRAHEQY
>NA|few|TRBJ1-5|TRBV11-2
ASSPGSRVNQPQH
>TRBD2|many|TRBJ2-1|TRBV20-1
SARDRSRSGGYNEQF
>NA|many|TRBJ2-5|TRBV4-2
ASSQGGLQAETQY
>TRBD1|NA|TRBJ1-5|TRBV12-3/TRBV12-4
ASRESGGAGNQPQH
>NA|NA|TRBJ2-1|TRBV20-1
SAPPLDGPSSYNEQF
>NA|many|TRBJ1-3|TRBV5-1
ASSLAGYGNTIY
>TRBD1|few|TRBJ2-7|TRBV7-2
ASSATASGQGAYEQY
>NA|many|TRBJ2-2|TRBV20-1
SARKPGELF
>TRBD1|many|TRBJ1-5|TRBV7-8
ASSQTGTGISYQPQH
>TRBD2|many|TRBJ2-3|TRBV7-2
ASSSQRGAGDTQY
>NA|NA|TRBJ2-7|TRBV6-2/TRBV6-3
ASSFRGLRVYEQY
>TRBD1|few|TRBJ1-5|TRBV4-1
ASSQGSTGGEGQPQH
>TRBD2|few|TRBJ2-7|TRBV6-5
ASSYIQRGDYEQY
>NA|many|TRBJ2-3|TRBV2
ASSTGLTDTQY
>TRBD1|NA|TRBJ1-2|TRBV3-1
ASSPDRKYGNT
>TRBD2|NA|TRBJ2-5|TRBV5-1
ASSGTSYQETQY
>TRBD1|few|TRBJ1-5|TRBV6-5
ASSHGTGINQPQH
>NA|few|TRBJ2-1|TRBV5-1
ASSLEARSYNEQF
>TRBD1|NA|TRBJ1-6|TRBV7-2
ASSADRGAAALH
>NA|NA|TRBJ2-5|TRBV12-3/TRBV12-4
ASSLGGDRETQY
>NA|NA|TRBJ1-1|TRBV7-2
ASSLLRGTEAF
>TRBD1|many|TRBJ1-5|TRBV4-3
ASSQDPSRDRGSNSNQPQH